This record looks at one T cell receptor beta chain sequence and its context. With 2 bases clipped from V and 6 bases from J, the junction kept 9 bases outside the gene matches. This CDR3 comprises 15 residues. CDR1 and CDR2 from the germline V gene are PRHDT and FYEKMQ (reference sequence). The data derive from a study of blood T cell repertoires in COVID-19. For the study at large: Specimens from acute and convalescent COVID-19 originated in the United States, Italy and Spain.

Everyone who took part was 18 to 89 years old, and they came from fewer than 25 US areas. TCRdb keeps only in-frame clones here, not all; method: immunoSEQ multiplex PCR. This repertoire shows about 200,000 clones, around 88% found once; its top ten account for around 4%. This sequence originates from a woman in her 30s who had been exposed to COVID-19. The V gene is TRBV13, the J gene TRBJ1-1; 7 nucleotides align to TRBD1. Sequencing used PBMCs or T cells enriched from blood (not recorded which). CDR3 in DNA: TGTGCCAGCAGCTTAAGACAGGGCAGAAAGTCTGAAGCTTTCTTT. Its translation is CASSLRQGRKSEAFF.